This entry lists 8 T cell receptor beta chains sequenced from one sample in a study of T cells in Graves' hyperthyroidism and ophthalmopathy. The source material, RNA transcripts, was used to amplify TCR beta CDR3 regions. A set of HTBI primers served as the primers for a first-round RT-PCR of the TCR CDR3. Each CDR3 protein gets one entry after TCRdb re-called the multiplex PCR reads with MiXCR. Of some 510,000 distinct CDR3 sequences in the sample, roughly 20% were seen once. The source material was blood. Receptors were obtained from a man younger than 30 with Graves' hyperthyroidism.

The CDR3 sequence: CASSQENGEAFF. CDR3 DNA: TGCGCCAGCAGCCAAGAAAACGGGGAAGCTTTCTTT. V is TRBV4-1 and J is TRBJ1-1; no reliable D call. V lost 0 bases to trimming and J lost 8 bases, with 7 bases between them. This CDR3 comprises 12 residues. The germline CDR1 and CDR2 sequences are MGHRA and YSYEKL.

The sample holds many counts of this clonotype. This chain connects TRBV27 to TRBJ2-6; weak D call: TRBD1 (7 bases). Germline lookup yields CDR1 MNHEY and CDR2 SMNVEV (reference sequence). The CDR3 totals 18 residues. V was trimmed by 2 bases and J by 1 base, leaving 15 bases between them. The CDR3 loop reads CASSLRGGGRSGANVLTF. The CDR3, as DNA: TGTGCCAGCAGTTTACGCGGAGGGGGCAGGTCTGGGGCCAACGTCCTGACTTTC.

The chain's CDR3 is CASRVGGGKTNMNGYTF. In DNA form, the CDR3 reads TGCGCCAGCAGGGTTGGAGGAGGTAAAACTAATATGAACGGCTACACCTTC. The chain uses TRBV4-1 and TRBJ1-2, with D unresolved. Germline V lookup: CDR1 MGHRA, CDR2 YSYEKL. The length of the CDR3 is 17 residues. V lost 6 bases to trimming and J lost 8 bases, with 28 bases between them.

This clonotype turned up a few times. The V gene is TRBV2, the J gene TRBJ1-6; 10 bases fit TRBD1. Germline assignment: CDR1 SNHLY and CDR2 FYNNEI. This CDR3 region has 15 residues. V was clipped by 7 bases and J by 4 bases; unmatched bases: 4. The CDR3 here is CASTRDRGYNSPLHF. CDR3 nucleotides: TGTGCCAGCACTCGGGACAGGGGATATAATTCACCCCTCCACTTT.

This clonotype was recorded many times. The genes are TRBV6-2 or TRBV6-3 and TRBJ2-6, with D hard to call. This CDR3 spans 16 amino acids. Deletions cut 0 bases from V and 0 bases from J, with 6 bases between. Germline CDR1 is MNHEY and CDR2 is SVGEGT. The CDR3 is CASSYSAASGANVLTF. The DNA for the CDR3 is TGTGCCAGCAGTTACTCGGCAGCCTCTGGGGCCAACGTCCTGACTTTC.

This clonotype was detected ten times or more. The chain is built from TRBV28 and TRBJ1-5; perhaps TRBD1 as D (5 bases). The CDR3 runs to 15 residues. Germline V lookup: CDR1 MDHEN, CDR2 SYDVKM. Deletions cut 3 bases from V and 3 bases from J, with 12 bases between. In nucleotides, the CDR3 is TGTGCCAGCAGTTTCCGGGGGGAAGTCAATCAGCCCCAGCATTTT. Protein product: CASSFRGEVNQPQHF.

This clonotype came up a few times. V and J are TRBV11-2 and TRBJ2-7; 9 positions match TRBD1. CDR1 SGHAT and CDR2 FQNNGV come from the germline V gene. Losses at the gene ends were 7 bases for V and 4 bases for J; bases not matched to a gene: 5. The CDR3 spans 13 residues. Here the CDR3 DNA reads TGTGCCAGCACTACCGGGACAGGGTACGAGCAGTACTTC. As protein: CASTTGTGYEQYF.

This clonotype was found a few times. CDR3 residues: CASRPSRSSGANVLTF. DNA for the CDR3: TGTGCCAGCAGGCCCTCCCGGAGCTCTGGGGCCAACGTCCTGACTTTC. This rearrangement joins TRBV6-1 to TRBJ2-6; D gene ambiguous. The V gene's germline CDR1 is MNHNS and CDR2 SASEGT. The ends were cut back, 6 bases at V and 0 bases at J, with 12 bases in the middle. The CDR3 contains 16 residues.